The rows below give T cell receptor beta chains drawn from one sample of a study of OX40 agonist ivuxolimab in advanced cancers. The table came from immunoSEQ multiplex PCR; TCRdb's copy has only in-frame clones and leaves some out. The sample shows over 75,000 clones, approximately 88% of them seen only once. The sequencing used CD4+ or CD8+ T cells sorted from blood, collected in a trial of the OX40 agonist ivuxolimab. The receptor source for this set is an adult with an advanced solid tumor such as melanoma, head and neck, liver or kidney cancer. Each CDR3 is given with its conserved first and last residue. A D gene is named only where the DNA matches it firmly. Rows may omit the clone size; those that give it use once, few, many or a size class.

clone_size d_call j_call v_call cdr3_aa cdr3_nt
- - TRBJ2-3 TRBV11-3 CASSVGETTDTQYF TGTGCCAGCAGCGTGGGGGAAACTACAGATACGCAGTATTTT
once TRBD1 TRBJ1-5 TRBV7-2 CASSQGVGQPQHF TGTGCCAGCAGTCAGGGGGTTGGGCAGCCCCAGCATTTT
- - TRBJ1-6 TRBV7-3 CASSLTAGGNSPLHF TGTGCCAGCAGCTTAACGGCAGGAGGCAATTCACCCCTCCACTTT
- - TRBJ1-1 TRBV6-6 CASSYGDKSNTEAFF TGTGCCAGCAGTTACGGGGACAAATCGAACACTGAAGCTTTCTTT
- TRBD2 TRBJ2-3 TRBV18 CASSPPRTSGGLRDTQYF TGTGCCAGCTCACCACCGAGGACTAGCGGGGGCCTCAGAGATACGCAGTATTTT
- TRBD2 TRBJ2-7 TRBV4-2 CASSQDRLAGGLSSYEQYF TGTGCCAGCAGCCAAGATCGGTTAGCGGGGGGCCTGAGCTCCTACGAGCAGTACTTC
- - TRBJ1-5 TRBV6-6 CASSPGTDEDQPQHF TGTGCCAGCAGCCCTGGGACGGATGAGGATCAGCCCCAGCATTTT
few - TRBJ1-1 TRBV18 CASSPGGAEAFF TGTGCCAGCTCACCTGGGGGTGCTGAAGCTTTCTTT
- - TRBJ2-7 TRBV9 CASSVGREPSSYEQYF TGTGCCAGCAGCGTAGGGAGAGAACCCTCCTCCTACGAGCAGTACTTC
once - TRBJ1-3 TRBV30 CAWSVGLSSGNTIYF TGTGCCTGGAGTGTCGGGCTTAGCTCTGGAAACACCATATATTTT
- - TRBJ1-1 TRBV5-1 CASSLPVSNTEAFF TGCGCCAGCAGCTTGCCGGTCAGCAACACTGAAGCTTTCTTT
few TRBD1 TRBJ2-7 TRBV5-1 CASSLVAGGPYEQYF TGCGCCAGCAGCTTGGTGGCAGGGGGTCCCTACGAGCAGTACTTC
- TRBD1 TRBJ1-2 TRBV7-8 CASSATGTGDYGYTF TGTGCCAGCAGCGCTACCGGGACAGGGGACTATGGCTACACCTTC
- - TRBJ2-3 TRBV7-2 CASSLRTDTQYF TGTGCCAGCAGTCTCCGCACAGATACGCAGTATTTT
- TRBD2 TRBJ2-3 TRBV5-1 CASSSGTSAATDTQYF TGCGCCAGCAGCTCGGGGACTAGCGCGGCCACAGATACGCAGTATTTT
- - TRBJ2-7 TRBV2 CASSKRDEQYF TGTGCCAGCAGTAAAAGAGACGAGCAGTACTTC
- - TRBJ2-3 TRBV9 CASSSSWPPDTQYF TGTGCCAGCAGCTCCTCCTGGCCTCCAGATACGCAGTATTTT
- TRBD1 TRBJ1-1 TRBV29-1 CSVSGGRGTEAFF TGCAGCGTATCAGGGGGCCGAGGAACTGAAGCTTTCTTT
few - TRBJ2-7 TRBV29-1 CSVVQTAYEQYF TGCAGCGTCGTACAGACCGCCTACGAGCAGTACTTC
- - TRBJ2-5 TRBV2 CASKTGGQETQYF TGTGCCTCGAAGACAGGAGGCCAAGAGACCCAGTACTTC
- - TRBJ2-3 TRBV7-2 CASSLRRGPRTDTQYF TGTGCCAGCAGCTTACGTCGCGGGCCTCGCACAGATACGCAGTATTTT
- TRBD1 TRBJ1-4 TRBV6-6 CASGTVRTGENEKLFF TGTGCCAGCGGTACCGTGCGGACAGGGGAGAATGAAAAACTGTTTTTT
few - TRBJ2-1 TRBV27 CASSLAGNIYNEQFF TGTGCCAGCAGTTTAGCGGGCAACATCTACAATGAGCAGTTCTTC
- TRBD2 TRBJ2-1 TRBV11-2 CASSLDWLAGNEQFF TGTGCCAGCAGCTTAGACTGGCTAGCGGGCAATGAGCAGTTCTTC
- TRBD2 TRBJ2-5 TRBV10-3 CAISDVRLAGIETQYF TGTGCCATCAGTGATGTCCGACTAGCGGGAATAGAGACCCAGTACTTC
once TRBD1 TRBJ1-2 TRBV5-6 CASSLVSGTDIGGYTF TGTGCCAGCAGCTTGGTCTCCGGGACAGACATAGGTGGCTACACCTTC
once - TRBJ1-6 TRBV29-1 CSVDRSYNSPLHF TGCAGCGTTGATCGCTCCTATAATTCACCCCTCCACTTT